Listed here is a single TCR beta chain. A junction boundary mismatches the germline segment, possibly from a read error. Stated treatment: some 19 received Ad26.COV2.S at low or high dose, single or two shots; about 5 received placebo; per-sample allocation not given. Sampling occurred on day 63 after the first vaccine or placebo injection. This specimen comes from a study of Ad26.COV2.S vaccination and SARS-CoV-2 variants. Profiled with immunoSEQ multiplex PCR; TCRdb holds only in-frame clones, not every one. The sample has roughly 400,000 clones, around 91% seen once. The CDR3 runs to 12 residues. Germline assignment: CDR1 MNHEY and CDR2 SMNVEV (reference sequence).

The receptor's source is a person between 18 and 65 years old who received the Ad26.COV2.S COVID-19 vaccine or a placebo. This specimen was peripheral blood, taken in a trial of Ad26.COV2.S vaccine versus placebo. The gene calls are TRBV27 and TRBJ2-7; D is perhaps TRBD1 or TRBD2 (6 bases each). In DNA form, the CDR3 reads TGTGCCAGCAGTTTAGGGGGCGGGGCACGCGTCTTC. Translating it yields CASSLGGGARVF.